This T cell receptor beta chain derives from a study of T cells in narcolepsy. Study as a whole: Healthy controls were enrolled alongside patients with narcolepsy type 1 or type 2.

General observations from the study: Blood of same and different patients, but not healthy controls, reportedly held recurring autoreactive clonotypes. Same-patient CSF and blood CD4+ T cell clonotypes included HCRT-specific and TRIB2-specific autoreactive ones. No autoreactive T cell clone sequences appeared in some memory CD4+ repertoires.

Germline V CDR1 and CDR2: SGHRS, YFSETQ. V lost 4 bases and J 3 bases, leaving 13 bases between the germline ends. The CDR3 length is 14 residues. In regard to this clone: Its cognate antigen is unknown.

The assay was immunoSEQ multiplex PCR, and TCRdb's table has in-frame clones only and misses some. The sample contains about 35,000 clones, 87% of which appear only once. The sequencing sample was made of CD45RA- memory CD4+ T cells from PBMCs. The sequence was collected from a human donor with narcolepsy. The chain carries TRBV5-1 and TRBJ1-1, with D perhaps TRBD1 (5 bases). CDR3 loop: CASSQTPGYTEAFF. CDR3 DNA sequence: TGCGCCAGCAGCCAAACCCCAGGGTACACTGAAGCTTTCTTT.